This is a list of T cell receptor beta chains from one sample in a study of blood T cell repertoires in COVID-19. Measured with immunoSEQ multiplex PCR; TCRdb has only the in-frame clones, and not every one. The data show 350,000 or so clones, more than 85% seen once. What was sequenced was PBMCs or T cells enriched from blood (not recorded which). These receptors all stem from a woman aged 25 to 39 who had recovered from COVID-19. Both conserved end residues are part of each CDR3. The D gene is left open where the match is weak.

j_gene	v_gene	d_gene	CDR3nt	CDR3aa
TRBJ1-5	TRBV5-1	-	TGCGCCAGCAGGTTAGGGGGAGACGGTCAGCCCCAGCATTTT	CASRLGGDGQPQHF
TRBJ2-5	TRBV7-7	TRBD1	TGTGCCAGCAGCTTAGACAGGGGGGAGACCCAGTACTTC	CASSLDRGETQYF
TRBJ2-5	TRBV2	TRBD1	TGTGCCAGCAGTGAAGCGCTTCAGGGGGTTCGAGAGACCCAGTACTTC	CASSEALQGVRETQYF
TRBJ1-1	TRBV12-3/TRBV12-4	-	TGTGCCAGCAGCCCAGAAATGAACACTGAAGCTTTCTTT	CASSPEMNTEAFF
TRBJ1-1	TRBV19	TRBD1	TGTGCCAGTAGTCAGGCAGGGGGTACTGAAGCTTTCTTT	CASSQAGGTEAFF
TRBJ2-1	TRBV29-1	-	TGCAGCGTTGACAGCCGCCTAGCCCCTTCTACTAGGAATGAGCAGTTCTTC	CSVDSRLAPSTRNEQFF
TRBJ2-1	TRBV4-2	TRBD2	TGTGCCAGCAGAACTAGCGGGGGATCCTACAATGAGCAGTTCTTC	CASRTSGGSYNEQFF
TRBJ1-2	TRBV4-1	-	TGCGCCAGCAGCCAAGAGCCCGAGGGCGGGGGCTACACCTTC	CASSQEPEGGGYTF
TRBJ2-1	TRBV5-4	TRBD1	TGTGCCAGCAGCTTCCCCGGGACAGGTTACAATGAGCAGTTCTTC	CASSFPGTGYNEQFF
TRBJ2-7	TRBV2	-	TGTGCCAGCAGTGATTACAATTCCTACGAGCAGTACTTC	CASSDYNSYEQYF
TRBJ1-1	TRBV6-5	-	TGTGCCAGCAGTCCGACAGTCAGGTCGGAAGCTTTCTTT	CASSPTVRSEAFF